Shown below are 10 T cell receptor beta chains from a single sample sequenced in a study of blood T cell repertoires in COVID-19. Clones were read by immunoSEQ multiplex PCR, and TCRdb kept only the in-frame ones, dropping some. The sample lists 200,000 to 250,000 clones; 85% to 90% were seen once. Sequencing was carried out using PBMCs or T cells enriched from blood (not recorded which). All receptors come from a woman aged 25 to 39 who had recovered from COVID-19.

The CDR3 nucleotides read TGTGCCAGTAGTGAGGGTAGGGGGACTGAAGCTTTCTTT. It translates to CASSEGRGTEAFF. The rearrangement links TRBV19 to TRBJ1-1; D possibly corresponds to TRBD1 (6 bases). V shed 5 bases and J shed 5 bases, with 12 bases lying between them. Germline V gives CDR1 LNHDA, CDR2 SQIVND (reference sequence). The CDR3 runs to 13 residues.

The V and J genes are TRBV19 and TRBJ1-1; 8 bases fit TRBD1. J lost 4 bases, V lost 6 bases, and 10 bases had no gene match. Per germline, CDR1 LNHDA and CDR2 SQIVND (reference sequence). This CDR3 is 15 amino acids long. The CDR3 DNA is TGTGCCAGTAGCCTACCAAACAGGGGGGCCACTGAAGCTTTCTTT. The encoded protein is CASSLPNRGATEAFF.

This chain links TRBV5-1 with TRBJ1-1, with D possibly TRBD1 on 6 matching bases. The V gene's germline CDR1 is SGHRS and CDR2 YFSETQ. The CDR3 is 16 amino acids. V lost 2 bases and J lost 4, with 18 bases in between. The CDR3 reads CASSLQQGFERTEAFF. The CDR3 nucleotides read TGCGCCAGCAGCTTACAACAGGGCTTCGAACGCACTGAAGCTTTCTTT.

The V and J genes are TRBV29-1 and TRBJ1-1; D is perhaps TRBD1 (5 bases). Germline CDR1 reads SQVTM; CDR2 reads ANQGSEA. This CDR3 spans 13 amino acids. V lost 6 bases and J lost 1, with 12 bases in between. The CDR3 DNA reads TGCAGCGTCATGACAGTACCGAACACTGAAGCTTTCTTT. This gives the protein CSVMTVPNTEAFF.

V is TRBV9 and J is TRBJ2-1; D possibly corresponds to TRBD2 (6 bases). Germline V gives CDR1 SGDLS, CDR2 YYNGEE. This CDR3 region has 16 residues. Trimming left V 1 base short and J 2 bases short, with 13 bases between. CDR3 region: CASSVSLAETYNEQFF. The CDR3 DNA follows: TGTGCCAGCAGCGTATCATTAGCGGAAACCTACAATGAGCAGTTCTTC.

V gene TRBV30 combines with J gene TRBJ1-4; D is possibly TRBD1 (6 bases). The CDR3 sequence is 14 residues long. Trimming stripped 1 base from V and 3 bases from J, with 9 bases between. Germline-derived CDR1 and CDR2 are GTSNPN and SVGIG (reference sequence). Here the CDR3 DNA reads TGTGCCTGGAGTGGGCACAGGGCTAATGAAAAACTGTTTTTT. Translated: CAWSGHRANEKLFF.

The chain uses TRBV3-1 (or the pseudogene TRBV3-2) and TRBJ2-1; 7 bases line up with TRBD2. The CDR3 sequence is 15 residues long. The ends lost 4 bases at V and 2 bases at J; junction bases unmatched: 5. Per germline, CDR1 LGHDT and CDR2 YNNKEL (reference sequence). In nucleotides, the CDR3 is TGTGCCAGCAGCCCCTTGCGGGGGACCTACAATGAGCAGTTCTTC. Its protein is CASSPLRGTYNEQFF.

The chain's CDR3 is CASSVDQRETNEQFF. The CDR3 DNA reads TGTGCCAGCAGCGTAGACCAGCGGGAGACCAATGAGCAGTTCTTC. The chain couples TRBV9 to TRBJ2-1; 8 bases align to TRBD2. With V trimmed by 0 bases and J by 6 bases, 5 bases remained unmatched. CDR1 SGDLS and CDR2 YYNGEE come from the germline V gene. The CDR3 is made up of 15 amino acids.

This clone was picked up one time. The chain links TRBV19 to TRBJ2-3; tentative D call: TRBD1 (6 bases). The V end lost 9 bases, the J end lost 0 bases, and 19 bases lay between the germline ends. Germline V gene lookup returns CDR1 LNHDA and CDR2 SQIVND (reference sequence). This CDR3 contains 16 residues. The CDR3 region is CASTQGLLTSTDTQYF. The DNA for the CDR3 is TGTGCCAGCACTCAGGGGCTTCTAACTAGCACAGATACGCAGTATTTT.

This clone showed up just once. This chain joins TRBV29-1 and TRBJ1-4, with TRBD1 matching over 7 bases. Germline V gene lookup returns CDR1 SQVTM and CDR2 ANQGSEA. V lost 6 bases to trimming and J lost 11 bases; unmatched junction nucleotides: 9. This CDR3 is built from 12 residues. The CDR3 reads CSVGRGFEKLFF. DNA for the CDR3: TGCAGCGTAGGCAGGGGGTTCGAGAAACTGTTTTTT. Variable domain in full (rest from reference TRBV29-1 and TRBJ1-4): SAVISQKPSRDICQRGTSLTIQCQVDSQVTMMFWYRQQPGQSLTLIATANQGSEATYESGFVIDKFPISRPNLTFSTLTVSNMSPEDSSIYLCSVGRGFEKLFFGSGTQLSVL.